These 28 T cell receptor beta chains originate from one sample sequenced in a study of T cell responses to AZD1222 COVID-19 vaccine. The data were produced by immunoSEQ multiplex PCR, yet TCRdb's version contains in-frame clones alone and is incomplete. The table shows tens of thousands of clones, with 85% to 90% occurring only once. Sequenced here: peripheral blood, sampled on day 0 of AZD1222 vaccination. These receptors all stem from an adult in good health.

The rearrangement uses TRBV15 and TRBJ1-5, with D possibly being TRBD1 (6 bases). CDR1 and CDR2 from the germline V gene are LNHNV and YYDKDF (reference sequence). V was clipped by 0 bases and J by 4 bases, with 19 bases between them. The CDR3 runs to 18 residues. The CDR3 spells CATSRDQWGRDRNQPQHF. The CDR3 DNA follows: TGTGCCACCAGCAGAGATCAATGGGGGAGAGACAGGAATCAGCCCCAGCATTTT.

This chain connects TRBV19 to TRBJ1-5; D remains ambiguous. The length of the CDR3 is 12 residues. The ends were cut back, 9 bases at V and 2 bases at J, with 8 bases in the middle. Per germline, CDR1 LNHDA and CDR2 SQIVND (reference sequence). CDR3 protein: CASAWGNQPQHF. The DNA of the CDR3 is TGTGCCAGCGCCTGGGGCAATCAGCCCCAGCATTTT.

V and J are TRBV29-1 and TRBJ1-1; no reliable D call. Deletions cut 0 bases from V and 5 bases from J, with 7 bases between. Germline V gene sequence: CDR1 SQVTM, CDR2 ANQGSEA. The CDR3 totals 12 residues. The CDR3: CSVEDAGTEAFF. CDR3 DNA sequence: TGCAGCGTTGAAGATGCGGGTACTGAAGCTTTCTTT.

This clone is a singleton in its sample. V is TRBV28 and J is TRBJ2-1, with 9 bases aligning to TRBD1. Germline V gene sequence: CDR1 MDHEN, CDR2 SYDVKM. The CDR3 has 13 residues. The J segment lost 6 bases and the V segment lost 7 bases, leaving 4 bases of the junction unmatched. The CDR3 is CASIPGQGNEQFF. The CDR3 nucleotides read TGTGCCAGCATACCGGGACAGGGCAATGAGCAGTTCTTC.

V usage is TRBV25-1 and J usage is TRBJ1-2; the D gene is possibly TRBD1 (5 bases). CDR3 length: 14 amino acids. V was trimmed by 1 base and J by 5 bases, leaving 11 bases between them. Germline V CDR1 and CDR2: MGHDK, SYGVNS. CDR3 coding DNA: TGTGCCAGCAGTGAATCGGGACGCGTATATGGCTACACCTTC. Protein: CASSESGRVYGYTF.

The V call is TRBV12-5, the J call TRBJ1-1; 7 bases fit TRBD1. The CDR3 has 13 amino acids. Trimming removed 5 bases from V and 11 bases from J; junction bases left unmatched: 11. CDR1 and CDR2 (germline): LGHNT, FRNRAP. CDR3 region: CASGPRDSPTAFF. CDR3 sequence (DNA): TGTGCTAGTGGTCCTCGGGACAGCCCGACGGCTTTCTTT.

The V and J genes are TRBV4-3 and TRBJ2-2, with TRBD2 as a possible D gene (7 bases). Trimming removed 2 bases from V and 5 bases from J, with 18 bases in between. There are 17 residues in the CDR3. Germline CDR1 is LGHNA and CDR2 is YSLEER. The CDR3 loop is CASSQPIGGAGTGELFF. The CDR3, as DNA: TGCGCCAGCAGCCAACCCATAGGGGGGGCAGGGACCGGGGAGCTGTTTTTT.

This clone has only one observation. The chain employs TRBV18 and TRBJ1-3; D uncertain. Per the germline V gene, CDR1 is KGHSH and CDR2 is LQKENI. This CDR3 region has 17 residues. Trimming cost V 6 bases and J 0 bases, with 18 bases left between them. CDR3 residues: CASSKDRFTHSGNTIYF. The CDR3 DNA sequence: TGTGCCAGCTCTAAGGATCGGTTCACACACTCTGGAAACACCATATATTTT. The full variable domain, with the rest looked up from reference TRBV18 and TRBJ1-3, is NAGVMQNPRHLVRRRGQEARLRCSPMKGHSHVYWYRQLPEEGLKFMVYLQKENIIDESGMPKERFSAEFPKEGPSILRIQQVVRGDSAAYFCASSKDRFTHSGNTIYFGEGSWLTVV.

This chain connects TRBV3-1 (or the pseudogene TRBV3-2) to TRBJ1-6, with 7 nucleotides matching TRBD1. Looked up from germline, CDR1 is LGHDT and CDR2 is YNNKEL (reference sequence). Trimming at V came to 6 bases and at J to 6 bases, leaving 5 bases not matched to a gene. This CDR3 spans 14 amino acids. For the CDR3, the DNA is TGTGCCAGCAGGGGGGACAGTTCTAATTCACCCCTCCACTTT. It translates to CASRGDSSNSPLHF.

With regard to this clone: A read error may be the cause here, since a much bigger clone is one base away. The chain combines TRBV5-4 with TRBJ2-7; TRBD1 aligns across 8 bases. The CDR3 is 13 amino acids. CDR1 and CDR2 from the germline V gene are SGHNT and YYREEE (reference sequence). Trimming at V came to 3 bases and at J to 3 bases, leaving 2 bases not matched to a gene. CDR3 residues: CASSSGTGYEQYF. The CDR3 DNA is TGTGCCAGCAGCTCCGGGACAGGCTACGAGCAGTACTTC.

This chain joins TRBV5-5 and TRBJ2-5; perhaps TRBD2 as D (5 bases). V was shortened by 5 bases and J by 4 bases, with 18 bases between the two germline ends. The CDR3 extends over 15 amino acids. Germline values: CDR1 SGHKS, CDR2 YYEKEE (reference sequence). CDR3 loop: CASRVVGSASETQYF. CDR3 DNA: TGTGCCAGCAGAGTCGTGGGGAGTGCCTCAGAGACCCAGTACTTC. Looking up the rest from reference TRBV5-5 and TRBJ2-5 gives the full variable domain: DAGVTQSPTHLIKTRGQQVTLRCSPISGHKSVSWYQQVLGQGPQFIFQYYEKEERGRGNFPDRFSARQFPNYSSELNVNALLLGDSALYLCASRVVGSASETQYFGPGTRLLVL.

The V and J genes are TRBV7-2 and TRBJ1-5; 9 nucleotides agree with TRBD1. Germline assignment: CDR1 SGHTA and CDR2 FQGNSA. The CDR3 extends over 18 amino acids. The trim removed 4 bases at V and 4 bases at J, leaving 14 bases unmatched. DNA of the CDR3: TGTGCCAGCAGCTCCCTCTTCCCGGGACAGGGCATGAATCAGCCCCAGCATTTT. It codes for CASSSLFPGQGMNQPQHF. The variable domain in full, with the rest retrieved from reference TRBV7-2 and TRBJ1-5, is GAGVSQSPSNKVTEKGKDVELRCDPISGHTALYWYRQSLGQGLEFLIYFQGNSAPDKSGLPSDRFSAERTGGSVSTLTIQRTQQEDSAVYLCASSSLFPGQGMNQPQHFGDGTRLSIL.

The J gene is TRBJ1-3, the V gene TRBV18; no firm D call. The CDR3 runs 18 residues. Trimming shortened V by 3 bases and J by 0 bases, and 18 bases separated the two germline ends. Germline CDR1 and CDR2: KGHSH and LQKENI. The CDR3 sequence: CASSPQPPGTASGNTIYF. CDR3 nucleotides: TGTGCCAGCTCACCCCAACCTCCGGGTACAGCCTCTGGAAACACCATATATTTT.

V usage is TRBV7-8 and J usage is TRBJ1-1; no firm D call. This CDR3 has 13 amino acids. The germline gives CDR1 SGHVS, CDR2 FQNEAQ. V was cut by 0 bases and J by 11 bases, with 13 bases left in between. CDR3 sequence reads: CASSLALGRSAFF. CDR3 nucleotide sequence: TGTGCCAGCAGCTTAGCGTTAGGCAGGAGCGCTTTCTTT.

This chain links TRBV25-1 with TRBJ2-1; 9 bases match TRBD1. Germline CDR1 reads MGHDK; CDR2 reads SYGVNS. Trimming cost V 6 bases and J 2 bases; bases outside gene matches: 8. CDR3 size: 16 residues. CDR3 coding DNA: TGTGCCAGCAGCCTCTGGGGACAGGGTGCCTACAATGAGCAGTTCTTC. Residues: CASSLWGQGAYNEQFF.

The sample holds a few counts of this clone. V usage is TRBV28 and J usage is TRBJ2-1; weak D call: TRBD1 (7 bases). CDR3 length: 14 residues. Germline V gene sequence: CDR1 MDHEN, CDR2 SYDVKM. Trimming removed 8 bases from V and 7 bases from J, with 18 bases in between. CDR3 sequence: CASQGGGGKNEQFF. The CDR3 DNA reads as TGTGCCAGCCAAGGGGGCGGAGGGAAAAATGAGCAGTTCTTC.

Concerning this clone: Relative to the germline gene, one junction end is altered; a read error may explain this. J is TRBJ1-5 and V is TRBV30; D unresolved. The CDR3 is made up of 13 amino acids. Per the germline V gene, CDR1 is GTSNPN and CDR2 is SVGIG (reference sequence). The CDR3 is CASSRTPNQPQHF. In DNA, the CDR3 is TGTGCCTCGAGTCGGACTCCCAATCAGCCCCAGCATTTT.

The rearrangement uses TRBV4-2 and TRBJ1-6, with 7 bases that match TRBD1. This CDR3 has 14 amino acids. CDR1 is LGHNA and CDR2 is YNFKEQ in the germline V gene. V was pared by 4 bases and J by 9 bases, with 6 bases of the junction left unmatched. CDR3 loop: CASSLGTEGSPLHF. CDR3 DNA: TGTGCCAGCAGCCTCGGGACAGAGGGTTCACCCCTCCACTTT.

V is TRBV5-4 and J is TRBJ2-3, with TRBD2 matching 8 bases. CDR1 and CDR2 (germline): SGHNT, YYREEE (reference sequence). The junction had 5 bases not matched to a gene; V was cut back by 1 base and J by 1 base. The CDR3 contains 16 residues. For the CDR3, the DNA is TGTGCCAGCAGCTTGTCGGGGGGGCGGCGCACAGATACGCAGTATTTT. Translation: CASSLSGGRRTDTQYF.

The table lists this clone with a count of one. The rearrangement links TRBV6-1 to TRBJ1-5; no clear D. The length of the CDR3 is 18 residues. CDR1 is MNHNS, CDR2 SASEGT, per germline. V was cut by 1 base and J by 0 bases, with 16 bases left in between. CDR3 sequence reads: CASSEEVATSNSNQPQHF. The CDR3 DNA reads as TGTGCCAGCAGTGAAGAAGTAGCTACCAGCAATAGCAATCAGCCCCAGCATTTT.

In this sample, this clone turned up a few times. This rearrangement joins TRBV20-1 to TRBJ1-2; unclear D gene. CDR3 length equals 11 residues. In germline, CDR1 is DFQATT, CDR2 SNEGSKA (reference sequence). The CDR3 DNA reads TGCAGGGGAGGGTTTTCTTATGGCTACACCTTC. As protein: CRGGFSYGYTF.

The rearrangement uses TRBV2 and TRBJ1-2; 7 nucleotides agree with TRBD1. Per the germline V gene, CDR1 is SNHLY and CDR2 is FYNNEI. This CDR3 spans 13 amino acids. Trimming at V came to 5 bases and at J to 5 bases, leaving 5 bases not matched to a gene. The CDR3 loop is CASSRQGRYGYTF. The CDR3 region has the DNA TGTGCCAGCAGTCGACAGGGACGGTATGGCTACACCTTC. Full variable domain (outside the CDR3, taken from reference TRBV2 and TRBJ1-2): EPEVTQTPSHQVTQMGQEVILRCVPISNHLYFYWYRQILGQKVEFLVSFYNNEISEKSEIFDDQFSVERPDGSNFTLKIRSTKLEDSAMYFCASSRQGRYGYTFGSGTRLTVV.

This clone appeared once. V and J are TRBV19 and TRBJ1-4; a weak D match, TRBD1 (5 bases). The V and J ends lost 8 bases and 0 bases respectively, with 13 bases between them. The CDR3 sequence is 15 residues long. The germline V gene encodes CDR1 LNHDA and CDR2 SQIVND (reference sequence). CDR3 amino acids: CASRSSGATNEKLFF. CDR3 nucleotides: TGTGCCAGTCGATCCTCGGGGGCAACTAATGAAAAACTGTTTTTT.

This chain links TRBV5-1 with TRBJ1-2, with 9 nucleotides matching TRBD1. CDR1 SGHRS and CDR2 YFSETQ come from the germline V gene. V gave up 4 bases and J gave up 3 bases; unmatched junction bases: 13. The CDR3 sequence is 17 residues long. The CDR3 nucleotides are TGCGCCAGCAGCACGTCCCGGGACAGGGCCGGGGACTATGGCTACACCTTC. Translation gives CASSTSRDRAGDYGYTF.

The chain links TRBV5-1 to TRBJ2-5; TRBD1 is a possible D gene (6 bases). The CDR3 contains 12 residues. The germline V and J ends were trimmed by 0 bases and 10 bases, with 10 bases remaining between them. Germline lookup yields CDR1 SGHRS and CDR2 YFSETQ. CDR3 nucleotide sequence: TGCGCCAGCAGCTTGGAGGGGACACTCCAGTACTTC. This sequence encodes CASSLEGTLQYF.

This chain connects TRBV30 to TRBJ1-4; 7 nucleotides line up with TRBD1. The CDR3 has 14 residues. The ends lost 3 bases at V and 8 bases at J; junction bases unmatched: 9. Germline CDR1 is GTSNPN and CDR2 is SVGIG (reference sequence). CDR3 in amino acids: CAWSLRGLNEKLFF. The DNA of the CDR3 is TGTGCCTGGAGCCTCAGGGGGTTAAACGAAAAACTGTTTTTT.

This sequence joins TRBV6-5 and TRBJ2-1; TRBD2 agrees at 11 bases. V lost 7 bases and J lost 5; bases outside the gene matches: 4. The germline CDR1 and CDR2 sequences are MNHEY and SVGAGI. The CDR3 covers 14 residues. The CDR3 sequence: CASNIAGGDNEQFF. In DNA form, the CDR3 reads TGTGCCAGCAATATAGCGGGGGGGGACAATGAGCAGTTCTTC.

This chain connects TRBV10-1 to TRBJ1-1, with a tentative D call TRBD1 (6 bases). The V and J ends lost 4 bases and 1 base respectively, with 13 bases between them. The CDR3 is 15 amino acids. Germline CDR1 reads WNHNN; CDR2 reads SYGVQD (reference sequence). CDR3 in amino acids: CASSVDQGRNTEAFF. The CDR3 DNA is TGCGCCAGCAGTGTCGATCAGGGGAGGAACACTGAAGCTTTCTTT.